This TCR beta chain originates from a study of T cells after somatic rescue of genetic block (dated by TCRdb to about 2020). Turning to the overall study: What the study looked at was long-term robustness, specifically in a T-cell system that came about through somatic rescue of a genetic block in T-cell development.

Receptor amplification or capture employed the immunoSEQ multiplex PCR assay. TCRdb stores this immuneACCESS table with in-frame sequences only. Part of the clones is absent; in the studies checked, under half of the shortfall reflects unresolved V genes, and no reason is known for the rest. This sample is represented by about 12,000 clones; approximately 72% of them were singletons. 6.5% to 9.5% of the sample comes from the top ten. This clone turned up a few times. The clone's antigen remains unknown. Base qualities are not provided; no much larger clone lies one nucleotide away. This clonotype was obtained from a boy between 10 and 17 years old. Sequenced material: peripheral blood mononuclear cells (PBMCs).

The CDR3 sequence is CASSGITTDTQYF. The nucleotides are TGTGCCAGCAGCGGAATAACGACAGATACGCAGTATTTT. The rearrangement joined TRBV9 to TRBJ2-3; no D gene can be assigned with confidence. Deletion took 3 bases off V and 3 bases off J, with a span of 8 bases between the germline ends. From the germline V gene, CDR1 is SGDLS and CDR2 is YYNGEE. CDR3 length: 13 amino acids, cysteine to phenylalanine. This entry keeps only the CDR3 DNA: 39 bases, framed from base 1. When the CDR3 is completed using the reference TRBV9 and TRBJ2-3 genes on either side, the full variable domain is DSGVTQTPKHLITATGQRVTLRCSPRSGDLSVYWYQQSLDQGLQFLIQYYNGEERAKGNILERFSAQQFPDLHSELNLSSLELGDSALYFCASSGITTDTQYFGPGTRLTVL.